Listed here is a single T cell receptor (beta chain). The antigen remains unidentified. These data originate in a study of T cell repertoires in cytomegalovirus infection. The wider study: TCR beta signatures that were public indicated CMV infection and matching HLA type. Points from the study as a whole: Cumulative public TCR beta family frequency identified CMV carriers with the relevant HLA. Clonotypes of TCR beta that were HLA-C-restricted and CMV-specific dominated the ex vivo response.

Each CDR3 protein is one row after TCRdb ran MiXCR on the reads. This table has about a million distinct CDR3 sequences, about 33% appearing once. The CDR3 spans 15 residues. Trimming took off 3 bases at V and 0 bases at J, with 8 bases between the two ends. Germline CDR1 reads LNHDA; CDR2 reads SQIVND (reference sequence). This clonotype was sampled from a human donor in good health (CMV status not recorded). Some clones in this sample may be carry-over from other donors' samples. This material consisted of cultured CD8+ T cells from PBMCs, taken from culture after CMV antigen stimulation. The chain employs TRBV19 and TRBJ2-2, with a tentative D call TRBD1 (6 bases). The CDR3, as DNA: TGTGCCAGTAGTATTAGGACAGCGAACACCGGGGAGCTGTTTTTT. Its protein is CASSIRTANTGELFF.